Sequencing of this T cell receptor beta chain was carried out in a study of PD-1 blockade in classical Hodgkin lymphoma. The assay was immunoSEQ multiplex PCR, and TCRdb's table has in-frame clones only and misses some. This table holds some 26,000 clones, 94% found once. Trimming removed 6 bases at V and 4 bases at J, with 13 bases between. The CDR3 is made up of 13 amino acids. Germline CDR1 MNHEY, CDR2 SVGAGI. Time point reported: newly diagnosed, previously untreated cHL patient sample. Newly diagnosed, untreated classical Hodgkin lymphoma PBMCs provided comparison. Study outcomes and limitations: Newly diagnosed patients were reported to start with lower TCR diversity than healthy donors. Whatever underlies the repertoire differences (possibly disease activity or prior therapy) remains undefined.

Comments on this clone: Antigen unknown.

The sequence was collected from a human donor with classical Hodgkin lymphoma. The sample taken for sequencing was peripheral blood mononuclear cells (PBMCs). V gene TRBV6-5 combines with J gene TRBJ2-7; D is unclear. The CDR3 region has the DNA TGTGCCAGCAGCCCCTGGACCAATTACGAGCAGTACTTC. Translation: CASSPWTNYEQYF.